This paragraph reports one T cell receptor beta chain. These data are taken from a study of beta chain features in type 1 diabetes. Every isolated RNA sample was fully reverse transcribed, so sequencing captured expressed TCRB transcripts. Read counts averaged approximately 3.5 million for samples of naive, central memory and regulatory T cells. The repertoire was sequenced with immunoSEQ multiplex PCR; TCRdb's copy has only in-frame clones and lacks some. In the table there are over 150,000 clones, 7.5% to 10% of which are singletons. The CDR3 is made up of 15 amino acids. V lost 5 bases and J lost 4; bases outside the gene matches: 6. Germline assignment: CDR1 SGHAT and CDR2 FQDESV (reference sequence).

Sequences were obtained from central memory CD4+ T cells from blood. The TCR sequence derives from a young man in good health. The rearrangement joins TRBV11-1 to TRBJ2-7; 12 positions agree with TRBD2. In DNA form, the CDR3 reads TGTGCCAGCAGCCCCGGGACTAGCGGGCTTTACGAGCAGTACTTC. It is translated as CASSPGTSGLYEQYF.